Sequencing of this TCR beta chain was carried out in a study of shared clonotypes between healthy human individuals. V was pared by 0 bases and J by 0 bases, with 9 bases between. CDR1 is SGHNT and CDR2 is YYREEE in the germline V gene (reference sequence). The CDR3 sequence is 15 residues long. Clones were sequenced by immunoSEQ multiplex PCR, and TCRdb holds only the in-frame ones, with some missing. The data contain about 1,900,000 clones, just under 95% of them singletons. CD45RO-negative, CCR7-selected cells formed the naive CD8 fraction, which excluded terminally differentiated effector memory CD45RA+ cells.

The chain links TRBV5-4 to TRBJ1-2; D gene unclear. This receptor was identified in a man aged 18 to 35 in good health. The sequenced sample consisted of naive CD8+ T cells sorted from blood. DNA for the CDR3: TGTGCCAGCAGCTTGGCCCGTTCCTCTAACTATGGCTACACCTTC. It specifies CASSLARSSNYGYTF.